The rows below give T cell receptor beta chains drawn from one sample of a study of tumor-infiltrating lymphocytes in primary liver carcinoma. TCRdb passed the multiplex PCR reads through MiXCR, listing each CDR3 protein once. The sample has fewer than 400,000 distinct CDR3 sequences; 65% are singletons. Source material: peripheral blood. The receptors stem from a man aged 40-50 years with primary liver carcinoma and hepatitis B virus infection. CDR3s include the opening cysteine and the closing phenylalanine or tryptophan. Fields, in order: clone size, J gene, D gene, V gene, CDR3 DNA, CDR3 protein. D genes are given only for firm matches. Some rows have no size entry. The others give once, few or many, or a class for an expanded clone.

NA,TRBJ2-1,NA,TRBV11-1,TGTGCCTGCAGTAAAACCGGTACTAACTCGTACAATGAGCAGTTCTTC,CACSKTGTNSYNEQFF
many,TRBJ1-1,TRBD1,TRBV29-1,TGCAGCGTTGCGGGACAGGGTACCACTGAAGCTTTCTTT,CSVAGQGTTEAFF
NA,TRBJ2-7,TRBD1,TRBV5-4,TGTGCCAGCAACGACAGGGGGAAAACTACCTACGAGCAGTACTTC,CASNDRGKTTYEQYF
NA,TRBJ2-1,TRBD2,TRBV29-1,TGCAGCTGTACTAGCGGGCTAAACTCCTACAATGAGCGGTTCTTC,CSCTSGLNSYNERFF
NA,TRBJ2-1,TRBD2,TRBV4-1,TGCGCCAGCAACCAAGAGTCCTTCGGGAGGGCCAGGGATGAGCAGTTCTTC,CASNQESFGRARDEQFF
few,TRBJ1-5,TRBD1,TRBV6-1,TGTGCCAGCAACAGACAGGGGGGACAGCCCCAGCATTTT,CASNRQGGQPQHF
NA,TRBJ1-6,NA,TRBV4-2,TGTGCCTGCAGCCAAGACCTGGAGGGGACTTCACCCCTCCACTTT,CACSQDLEGTSPLHF
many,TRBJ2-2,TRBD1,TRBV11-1,TGTGCCAGCAGCTCCAGGACAGGGTGGGCCGGGGAGCTGTTTTTT,CASSSRTGWAGELFF
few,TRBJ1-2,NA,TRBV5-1,TGCGCCAGCAGCTTGCTTGAGAAGGGTTATGGCTACACCTTC,CASSLLEKGYGYTF
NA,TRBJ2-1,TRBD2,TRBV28,TGTGCCAACACCAACCCGGGGGGTAACAATGAACAGTTCTTC,CANTNPGGNNEQFF
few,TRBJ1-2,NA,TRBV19,TGTGCCAGTAAAGGCGCTAATTCTCATGGCTACACCTTC,CASKGANSHGYTF
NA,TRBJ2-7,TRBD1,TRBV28,TGTGCCAGCAGTTTAGACAGGGGGCGCTTTCGCGAGCAGTATTTC,CASSLDRGRFREQYF
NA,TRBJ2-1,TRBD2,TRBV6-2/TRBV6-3,TGTGCCAGCAGTCATTTAGCGGGAAATACCGATGAGCAGTTCTTC,CASSHLAGNTDEQFF
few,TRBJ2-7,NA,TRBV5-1,TGCGCCAGCAGCTTGACCGAGCAGTACTTC,CASSLTEQYF
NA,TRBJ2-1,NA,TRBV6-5,TGTGCCAGCGGTGAATCTACCACAGGGTCTTACGAGCAGTTCTTC,CASGESTTGSYEQFF
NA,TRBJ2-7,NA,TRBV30,TGTGCCTGGAGCACCAACGAGCAGTACTTC,CAWSTNEQYF
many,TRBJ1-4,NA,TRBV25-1,TGTGCCAGCAGTGAAGGTTCCCTGGGAAATGAAAAACTGTTTTTT,CASSEGSLGNEKLFF
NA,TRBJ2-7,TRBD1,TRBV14,TGTGCCAGGAGCAGGACAGGAACCTACGAGCAGTACTTC,CARSRTGTYEQYF
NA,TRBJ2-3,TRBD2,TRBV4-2,TGTGCCAGCAGCCAGGGACTAGCTTCGAGAGGAGTAGATATGCAGTATTTT,CASSQGLASRGVDMQYF
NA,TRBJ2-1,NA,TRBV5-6,TGTGCCAGCAGCCCAAAACGGAGGTCTTACAATGAGCAGTTCTTC,CASSPKRRSYNEQFF
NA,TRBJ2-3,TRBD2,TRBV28,TGTGCCAGCACTGTGACTAGCGGAACAGATACGCAGTATTTT,CASTVTSGTDTQYF
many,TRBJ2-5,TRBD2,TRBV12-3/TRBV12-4,TGTGCCAGCAGCCCCACCGGGACTAGCGGACTCCAAGAGACCCAGTACTTC,CASSPTGTSGLQETQYF
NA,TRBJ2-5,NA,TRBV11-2,TGTGCCAGCAGCACTAGATTAGATGGGGAGACCCAGTACTTC,CASSTRLDGETQYF
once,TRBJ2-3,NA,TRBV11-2,TGTACCAGCAGTTTAGTTGGGGATACGCAGTATTTT,CTSSLVGDTQYF
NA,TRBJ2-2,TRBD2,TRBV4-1,TGCGCCAGCAGCCAAGAAAGCTGGGGTAGCGGGATCTCCGGGGAGCTGTTTTTT,CASSQESWGSGISGELFF
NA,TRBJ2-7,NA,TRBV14,TGTGCCAACAGCCTCAAAAACAAGGCCTACGAGCAATACTTC,CANSLKNKAYEQYF
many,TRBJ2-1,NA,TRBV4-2,TGTGCCAGCAGCCAAGAGGGGTTCGAGGGCAATGAGCAGTTCTTC,CASSQEGFEGNEQFF
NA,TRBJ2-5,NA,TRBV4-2,TGTACCAGCAGCCAAGATCTAACGGGAGATGAGACCCAGTACTTC,CTSSQDLTGDETQYF
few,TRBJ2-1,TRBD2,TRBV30,TGTGCCTGGACCCCCGCTAGCGGGGGATACAATGAGCAGTTCTTC,CAWTPASGGYNEQFF
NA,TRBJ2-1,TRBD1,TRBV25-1,TGTGCCAGCAGTGACCCCACAAGGGGGCCAGGGTATGAGCAGTTCTTC,CASSDPTRGPGYEQFF
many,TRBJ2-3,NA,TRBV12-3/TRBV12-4,TGTGCCAGCAGTATCCCTGGGATTAGCACAGATACGCAGTATTTT,CASSIPGISTDTQYF
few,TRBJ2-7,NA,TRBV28,TGTGCCAGCAGTTCCGCCGGCTACGAGCAGTACTTC,CASSSAGYEQYF
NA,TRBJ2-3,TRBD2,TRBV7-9,TGTGCCAACAGCTCCCGGGGAGGGCCCCGCACAGATACGCAGTATTTT,CANSSRGGPRTDTQYF
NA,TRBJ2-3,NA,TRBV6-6,TGTGCCAACAGTACTCACCCGGGAGATACGCGGTATTTT,CANSTHPGDTRYF
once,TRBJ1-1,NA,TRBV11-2,NA,CASNLSFGLGTEAFF
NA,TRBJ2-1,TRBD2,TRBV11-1,TGTGCAAGCAGCGCCGGGACTAACGTTTACAATGAGCAGTTCTTC,CASSAGTNVYNEQFF
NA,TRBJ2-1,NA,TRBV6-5,TGTGCCAGCAGTGCAGACATAGCCTACAATGAGCAGTTCTTC,CASSADIAYNEQFF
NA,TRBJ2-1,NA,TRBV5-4,TGTGCCAGCAGCTTGGGTGGTGGCGAGACGCGTGAGCAGTTCTTC,CASSLGGGETREQFF
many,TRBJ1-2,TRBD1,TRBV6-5,TGTGCCAGCAGTTACTCAACACCCGGGACAGGGAACTATGGCTACACCTTC,CASSYSTPGTGNYGYTF
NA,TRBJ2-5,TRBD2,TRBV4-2,TGTGCCGGCAGCCAGGGACTAGGAGGGGTTCAAGAGACCCAGTACTTC,CAGSQGLGGVQETQYF
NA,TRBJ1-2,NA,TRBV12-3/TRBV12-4,TGTGCCAGCAGTTTAGGATCGGCCTATGACTGCACCTTC,CASSLGSAYDCTF
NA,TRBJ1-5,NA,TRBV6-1,TGTGCCAGCATACCCGGTGGGTGGTCCAATCAGCCCCAGCATTTT,CASIPGGWSNQPQHF
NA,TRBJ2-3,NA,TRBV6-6,TGTCCCAACAGTTCCGCGGAGGATACGCAGTATTTT,CPNSSAEDTQYF
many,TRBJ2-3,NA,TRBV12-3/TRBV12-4,TGTGCCAGCAGTATGATCGGCACAGATACGCAGTATTTT,CASSMIGTDTQYF
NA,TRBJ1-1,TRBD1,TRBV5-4,TGTGTCAGCAGCTGGGGACAGGGAAACACTGAAGCTTTCTTT,CVSSWGQGNTEAFF